Sequencing of this T cell receptor (beta chain) was carried out in a study of blood T cell repertoires in COVID-19 (dated by TCRdb to 2020 to 2022). For the study in its entirety: The collaborator samples originated in the United States, Italy and Spain and spanned the acute and convalescent phases of COVID-19. The repertoires were released in a freely available public database meant as a resource for research on the immune response to SARS-CoV-2. The dataset comprised deeply sampled blood TCRbeta repertoires from subjects exposed to, actively infected with, or recovered from COVID-19. Where available, HLA class I and class II types were taken from metadata supplied by the sample provider and were not determined by assay-based typing. The prospective study material was composed of cDNA or gDNA derived from T cells, B-cell-depleted T cells, or PBMCs. Sample metadata almost always included a de-identified subject ID, COVID-19 status, age in years and sex. The samples were drawn from two sources: the first 160 participants of the ongoing ImmuneRACE study, and 1,254 subjects contributed by 6 global collaborators.

Details on this clone: Its antigen has not been determined. The record has no base qualities; no much larger clone is one base away.

V is cut by 3 bases and J by 7 bases, and the space between the germline ends is 15 bases. As encoded in the germline V gene (reference sequence), CDR1 is GTSNPN while CDR2 is SVGIG. The CDR3 measures 13 amino acids from cysteine to phenylalanine. Only the CDR3 part of the read is kept: 39 bases, read in frame from the first base. TCRbeta CDR3 regions were amplified from genomic DNA using the immunoSEQ Assay, a bias-controlled multiplex PCR. Turning to the authors' computational methods: The number of nucleated cells in each sample was estimated by amplification of reference gene primers within the assay. To quantify the absolute abundance of each unique TCRbeta CDR3 rearrangement, sequence reads were collapsed and filtered. For each sample, productive Simpson clonality was calculated as the square root of Simpson's diversity index across productive rearrangements. The clones in this table, taken by TCRdb from immuneACCESS, are in-frame only. Not every clone is retained; where verified, under half of the shortfall comes from an unresolved V gene, and the cause of the rest is unknown. V and J calls and clone size are those listed in that table; D and trimming were worked out from the DNA. This sample holds over 300,000 clones; 80% to 90% were observed only once. The ten biggest clones cover over 9.5% of the sample.

What the authors observed across the whole study: The amount of clinical and demographic metadata varied by source and participant and was provided uncurated.

Participants in the prospective study were aged roughly 18 to 100 years, lived in under 30 United States geographic areas, and enrolled through a virtual design. To assign participants to cohorts, the prospective study relied on clinical history that participants themselves reported in a screening survey and a study questionnaire. ImmuneRACE Cohort 3 recovered participants were defined by two consecutive negative NP/OP PCR tests, healthcare professional clearance, or symptom resolution. Mobile phlebotomists in the prospective study collected whole blood, serum and a nasopharyngeal or oropharyngeal swab from every participant. Participants in the prospective study had the option to provide additional blood draws and questionnaires over an approximately 2-month period. Prospective study blood samples were shipped either frozen or at room temperature before DNA extraction.

The source is a woman aged 18-35 years who had recovered from COVID-19. The specimen sequenced was PBMCs or T cells enriched from blood (not recorded which). The chain was built from TRBV30 and TRBJ1-2; a tentative D call is TRBD1 (5 bases match). The bases are TGTGCCTGGAGCCCCAGGGCTCTGGGTGGCTACACCTTC. This sequence encodes CAWSPRALGGYTF.